The clone carrying this T cell receptor beta chain was seen only a few times. The sample belongs to a study of PD-1 and CTLA-4 blockade in melanoma. Assay used: immunoSEQ multiplex PCR; TCRdb lists only in-frame clones, some missing. The sample carries 15,000 to 20,000 clones, less than 85% recorded once. Germline CDR1 SEHNR, CDR2 FQNEAQ (reference sequence). This CDR3 region has 18 residues. The trim removed 5 bases at V and 1 base at J, leaving 10 bases unmatched. Specimen: CD8+ T cells from peripheral blood, collected from a patient given anti-PD-1 treatment. This clonotype was sampled from a human donor with melanoma. V is TRBV7-9 and J is TRBJ2-6; 8 bases match TRBD1. Here the CDR3 reads CASSNSRTGLSGANVLTF. CDR3 DNA sequence: TGTGCCAGCAGCAACTCCCGGACAGGGCTATCTGGGGCCAACGTCCTGACTTTC.